A single sample is the source of the 4 T cell receptor beta chains below, sequenced in a study of CD8+CD57+ T cells in acquired aplastic anemia. Investigators profiled TCR beta VDJ and CDR3 from genomic DNA template. TCRdb re-analysed the reads in MiXCR, keeping a single row per CDR3 protein. The table shows 150,000 to 200,000 distinct CDR3 sequences, with about half occurring only once. Patients chosen for sequencing had shown CD8+CD57+ cell expansion by flow cytometry. Sequenced input: sorted CD4+, CD8+, or CD8+CD57+ T cells (not recorded which) from PBMCs. The receptor source for this set is a human donor with aplastic anemia.

This chain connects TRBV29-1 to TRBJ2-5, with D maybe TRBD1 (6 bases). In germline, CDR1 is SQVTM, CDR2 ANQGSEA. V was pared by 7 bases and J by 9 bases, with 12 bases between. This CDR3 contains 10 residues. CDR3 residues: CSAKTGAQYF. CDR3 in DNA: TGCAGCGCGAAGACAGGAGCCCAGTACTTC.

Concerning this clonotype itself: A single base separates this from a much larger clone, so it may be a read error. The V gene is TRBV12-5, the J gene TRBJ1-2; D uncertain. From germline, CDR1 is LGHNT and CDR2 FRNRAP. The ends were cut back, 1 base at V and 7 bases at J, with 4 bases in the middle. This CDR3 contains 11 residues. The CDR3 region has the DNA TGTGCTAGTGGTTTGGCCCTTGGCTACACCTTC. Protein sequence: CASGLALGYTF.

On this clonotype itself: This clone may be a read error of a much larger clone one base away. This chain joins TRBV19 and TRBJ2-4; TRBD2 matches 13 bases. This CDR3 comprises 18 residues. Germline V gene lookup returns CDR1 LNHDA and CDR2 SQIVND (reference sequence). CDR3 nucleotides: TGTGCCAGTAGTTCCGGGACTAGCGGGGACCTAGCCAAAAACACTCAGTACTTC. It codes for CASSSGTSGDLAKNTQYF.

V and J are TRBV10-3 and TRBJ2-5; possible D gene TRBD1, 6 bases. This CDR3 is built from 14 residues. Germline V gene lookup returns CDR1 ENHRY and CDR2 SYGVKD. The V gene lost 3 bases and the J gene lost 1 base, with 9 bases spanning the gap. As DNA, the CDR3 is TGTGCCATCAGTGACTTCAGGGGCCAAGAGACCCAGTACTTC. It translates to CAISDFRGQETQYF.